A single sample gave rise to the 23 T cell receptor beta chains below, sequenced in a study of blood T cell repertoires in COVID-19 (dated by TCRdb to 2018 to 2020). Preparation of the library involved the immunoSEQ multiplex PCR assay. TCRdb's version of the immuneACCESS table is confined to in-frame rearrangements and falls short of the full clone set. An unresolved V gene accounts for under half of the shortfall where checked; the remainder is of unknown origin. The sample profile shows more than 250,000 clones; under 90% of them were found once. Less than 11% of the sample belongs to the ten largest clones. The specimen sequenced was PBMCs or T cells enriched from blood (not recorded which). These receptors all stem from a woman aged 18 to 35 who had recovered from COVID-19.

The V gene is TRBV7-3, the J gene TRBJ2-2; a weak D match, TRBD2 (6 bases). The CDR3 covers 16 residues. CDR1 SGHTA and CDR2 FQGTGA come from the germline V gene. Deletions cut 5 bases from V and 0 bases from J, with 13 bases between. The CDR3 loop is CASSPGGNANTGELFF. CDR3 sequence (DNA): TGTGCCAGCAGCCCCGGGGGAAACGCGAACACCGGGGAGCTGTTTTTT.

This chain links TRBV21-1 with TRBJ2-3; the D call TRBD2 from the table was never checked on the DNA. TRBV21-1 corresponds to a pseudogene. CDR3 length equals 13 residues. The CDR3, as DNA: TGTGCCAGCACCCTTATTCGCACAGATACGCAGTATTTT. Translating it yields CASTLIRTDTQYF.

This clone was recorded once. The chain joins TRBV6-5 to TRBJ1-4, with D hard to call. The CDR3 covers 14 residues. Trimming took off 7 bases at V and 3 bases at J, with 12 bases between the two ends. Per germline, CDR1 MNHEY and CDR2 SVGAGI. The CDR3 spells CASKPGEANEKLFF. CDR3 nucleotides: TGTGCCAGCAAACCGGGAGAGGCTAATGAAAAACTGTTTTTT.

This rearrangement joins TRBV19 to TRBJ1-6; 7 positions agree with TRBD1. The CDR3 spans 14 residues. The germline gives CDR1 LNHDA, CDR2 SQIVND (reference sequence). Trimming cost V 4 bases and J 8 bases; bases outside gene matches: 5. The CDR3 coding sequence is TGTGCCAGTAGTACGGGACAGCCCTATTCACCCCTCCACTTT. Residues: CASSTGQPYSPLHF.

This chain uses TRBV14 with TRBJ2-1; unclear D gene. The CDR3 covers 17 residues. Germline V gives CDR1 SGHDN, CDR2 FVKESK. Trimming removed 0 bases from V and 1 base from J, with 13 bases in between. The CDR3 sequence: CASSQELAEVSYNEQFF. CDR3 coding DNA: TGTGCCAGCAGCCAAGAATTGGCGGAAGTATCCTACAATGAGCAGTTCTTC.

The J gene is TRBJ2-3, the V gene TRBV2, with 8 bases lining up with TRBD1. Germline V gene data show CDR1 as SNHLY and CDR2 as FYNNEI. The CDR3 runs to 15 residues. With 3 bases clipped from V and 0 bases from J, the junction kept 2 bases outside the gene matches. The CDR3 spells CASSEGQASTDTQYF. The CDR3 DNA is TGTGCCAGCAGTGAGGGACAGGCTAGCACAGATACGCAGTATTTT.

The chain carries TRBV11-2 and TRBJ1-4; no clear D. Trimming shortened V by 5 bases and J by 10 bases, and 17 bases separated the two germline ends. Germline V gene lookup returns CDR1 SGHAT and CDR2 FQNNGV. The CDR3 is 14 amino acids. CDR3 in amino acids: CASSPEVTVGKLFF. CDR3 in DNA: TGTGCCAGCAGCCCGGAAGTAACAGTGGGAAAACTGTTTTTT.

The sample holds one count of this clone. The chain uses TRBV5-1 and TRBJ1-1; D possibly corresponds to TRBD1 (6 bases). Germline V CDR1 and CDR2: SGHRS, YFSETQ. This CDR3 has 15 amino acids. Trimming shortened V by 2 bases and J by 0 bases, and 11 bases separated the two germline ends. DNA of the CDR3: TGCGCCAGCAGCTTAAAGACAGGAGTGAACACTGAAGCTTTCTTT. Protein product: CASSLKTGVNTEAFF.

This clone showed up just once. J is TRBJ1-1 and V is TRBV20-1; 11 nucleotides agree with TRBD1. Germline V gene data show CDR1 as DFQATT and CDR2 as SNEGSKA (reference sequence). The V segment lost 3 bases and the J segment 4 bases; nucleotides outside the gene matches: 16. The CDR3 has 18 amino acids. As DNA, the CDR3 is TGCAGTGCTAGTACTTTCGGACAGGGGGCTCAGGAGAGCACTGAAGCTTTCTTT. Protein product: CSASTFGQGAQESTEAFF.

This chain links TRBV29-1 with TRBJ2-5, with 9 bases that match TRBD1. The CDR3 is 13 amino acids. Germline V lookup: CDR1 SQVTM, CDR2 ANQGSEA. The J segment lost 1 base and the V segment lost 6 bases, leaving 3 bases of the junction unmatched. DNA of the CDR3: TGCAGCGTAGGACAGGGGTCCCAAGAGACCCAGTACTTC. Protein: CSVGQGSQETQYF.

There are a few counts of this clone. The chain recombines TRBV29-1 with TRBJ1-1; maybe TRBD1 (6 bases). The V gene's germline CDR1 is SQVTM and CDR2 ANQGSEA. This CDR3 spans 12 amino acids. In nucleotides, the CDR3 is TGCCGGCACAGGGTGTTATTGACTGAAGCTTTCTTT. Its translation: CRHRVLLTEAFF.

Here the CDR3 DNA reads TGTGCCACCAGCAGAGATCCGGGGTCGGATATTGAGCAGTTCTTC. Amino acids: CATSRDPGSDIEQFF. This chain uses TRBV15 with TRBJ2-1, with a possible D match to TRBD2 (5 bases). V lost 0 bases to trimming and J lost 9 bases, with 15 bases between them. CDR3 length: 15 residues. Germline lookup yields CDR1 LNHNV and CDR2 YYDKDF (reference sequence).

The CDR3 region is CASSLAPDSRRLNEKLFF. The CDR3 DNA sequence: TGCGCCAGCAGCTTGGCGCCGGACAGTCGAAGGCTCAATGAAAAACTGTTTTTT. The chain has TRBV5-1 and TRBJ1-4; D perhaps matches TRBD1 (6 bases). With 0 bases removed from V and 5 bases from J, the gap between germline ends came to 20 bases. CDR1 is SGHRS and CDR2 is YFSETQ in the germline V gene. The CDR3 has 18 residues.

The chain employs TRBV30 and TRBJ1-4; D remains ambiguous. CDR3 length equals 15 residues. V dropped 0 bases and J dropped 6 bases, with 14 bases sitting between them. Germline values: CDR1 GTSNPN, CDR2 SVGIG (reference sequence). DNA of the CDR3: TGTGCCTGGAGTGTGTCCGGCAGGAAACATGAAAAACTGTTTTTT. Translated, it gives CAWSVSGRKHEKLFF.

The CDR3 spells CASSLDEVWGYTF. The CDR3 region has the DNA TGTGCCAGCAGCTTAGACGAGGTCTGGGGCTACACCTTC. V gene TRBV7-9 combines with J gene TRBJ1-2; D is uncertain. The germline CDR1 and CDR2 sequences are SEHNR and FQNEAQ (reference sequence). The V end lost 1 base, the J end lost 8 bases, and 11 bases lay between the germline ends. The CDR3 has 13 amino acids. The full variable domain, completed using reference TRBV7-9 and TRBJ1-2, is DTGVSQNPRHKITKRGQNVTFRCDPISEHNRLYWYRQTLGQGPEFLTYFQNEAQLEKSRLLSDRFSAERPKGSFSTLEIQRTEQGDSAMYLCASSLDEVWGYTFGSGTRLTVV.

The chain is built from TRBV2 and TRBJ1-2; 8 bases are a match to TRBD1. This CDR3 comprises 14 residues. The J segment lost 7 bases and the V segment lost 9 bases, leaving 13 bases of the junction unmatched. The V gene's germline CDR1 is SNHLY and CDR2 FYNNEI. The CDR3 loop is CASALGQGNGGYTF. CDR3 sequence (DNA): TGTGCCAGTGCCCTTGGACAGGGAAACGGTGGCTACACCTTC.

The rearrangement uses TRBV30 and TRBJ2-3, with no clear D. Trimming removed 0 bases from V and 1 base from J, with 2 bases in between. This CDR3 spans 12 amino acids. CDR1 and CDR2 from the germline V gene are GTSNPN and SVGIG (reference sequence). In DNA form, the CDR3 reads TGTGCCTGGAGTGTCGGCACAGATACGCAGTATTTT. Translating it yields CAWSVGTDTQYF.

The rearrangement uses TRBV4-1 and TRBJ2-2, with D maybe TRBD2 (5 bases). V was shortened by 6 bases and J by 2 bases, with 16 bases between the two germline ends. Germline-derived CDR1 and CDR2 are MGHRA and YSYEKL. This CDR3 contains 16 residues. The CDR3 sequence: CASSPSPAENTGELFF. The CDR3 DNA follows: TGCGCCAGCAGTCCCTCCCCAGCGGAAAACACCGGGGAGCTGTTTTTT.

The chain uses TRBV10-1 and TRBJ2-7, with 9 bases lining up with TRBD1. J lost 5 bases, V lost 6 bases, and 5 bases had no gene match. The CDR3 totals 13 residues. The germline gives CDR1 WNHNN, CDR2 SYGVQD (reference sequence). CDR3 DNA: TGCGCCAGCAGCTCGGGACAGGGCGACGAGCAGTACTTC. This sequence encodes CASSSGQGDEQYF.

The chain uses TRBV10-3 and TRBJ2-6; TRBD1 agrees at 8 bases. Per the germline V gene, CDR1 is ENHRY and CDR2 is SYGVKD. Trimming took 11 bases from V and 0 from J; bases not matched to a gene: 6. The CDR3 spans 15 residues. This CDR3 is CAVGQGSSGANVLTF. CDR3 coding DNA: TGTGCCGTAGGACAGGGTAGCTCTGGGGCCAACGTCCTGACTTTC.

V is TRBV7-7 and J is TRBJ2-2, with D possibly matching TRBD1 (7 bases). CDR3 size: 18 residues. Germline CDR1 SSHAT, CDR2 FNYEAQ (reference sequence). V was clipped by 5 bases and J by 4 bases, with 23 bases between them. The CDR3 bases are TGTGCCAGCAGCCTCAATCAGGGGGGCGTGATAGGCACCGGGGAGCTGTTTTTT. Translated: CASSLNQGGVIGTGELFF.

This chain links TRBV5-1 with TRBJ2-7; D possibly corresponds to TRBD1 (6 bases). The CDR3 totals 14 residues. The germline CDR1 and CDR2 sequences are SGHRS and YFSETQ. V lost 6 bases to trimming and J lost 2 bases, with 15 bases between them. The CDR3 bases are TGCGCCAGCAAAGACAGGTTGGCTACCTACGAGCAGTACTTC. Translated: CASKDRLATYEQYF.

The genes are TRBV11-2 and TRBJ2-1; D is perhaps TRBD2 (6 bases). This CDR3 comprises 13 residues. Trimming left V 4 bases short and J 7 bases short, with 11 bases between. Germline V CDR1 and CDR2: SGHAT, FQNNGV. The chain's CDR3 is CASSSQGGNEQFF. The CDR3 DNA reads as TGTGCCAGCAGCTCCCAAGGAGGGAATGAGCAGTTCTTC.